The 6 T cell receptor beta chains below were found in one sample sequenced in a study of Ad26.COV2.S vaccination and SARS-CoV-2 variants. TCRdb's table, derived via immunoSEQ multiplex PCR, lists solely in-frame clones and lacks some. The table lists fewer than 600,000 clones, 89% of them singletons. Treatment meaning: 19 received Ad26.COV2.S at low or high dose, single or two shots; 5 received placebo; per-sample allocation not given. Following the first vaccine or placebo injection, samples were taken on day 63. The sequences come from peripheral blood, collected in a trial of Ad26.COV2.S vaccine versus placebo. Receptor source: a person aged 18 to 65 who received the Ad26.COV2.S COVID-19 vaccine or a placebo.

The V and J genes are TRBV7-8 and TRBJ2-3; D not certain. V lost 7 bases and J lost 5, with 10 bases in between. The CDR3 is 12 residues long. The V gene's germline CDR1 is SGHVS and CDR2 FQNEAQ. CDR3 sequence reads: CASNEFRDTQYF. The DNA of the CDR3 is TGTGCCAGCAACGAGTTCCGAGATACGCAGTATTTT.

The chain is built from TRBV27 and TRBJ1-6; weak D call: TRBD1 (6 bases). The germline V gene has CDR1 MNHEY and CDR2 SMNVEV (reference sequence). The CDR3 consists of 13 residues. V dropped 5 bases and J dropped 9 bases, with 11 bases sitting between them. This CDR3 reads CASSGQFTSPLHF. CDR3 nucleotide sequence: TGTGCCAGCAGTGGACAGTTTACTTCACCCCTCCACTTT.

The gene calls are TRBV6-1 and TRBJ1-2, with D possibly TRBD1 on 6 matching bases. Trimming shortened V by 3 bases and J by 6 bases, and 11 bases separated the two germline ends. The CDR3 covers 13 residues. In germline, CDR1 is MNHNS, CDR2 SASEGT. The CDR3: CASSDPGVNGYTF. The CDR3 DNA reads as TGTGCCAGCAGTGACCCAGGGGTGAATGGCTACACCTTC.

The CDR3 region is CANGGNGFGYTF. The CDR3 DNA reads TGTGCCAATGGAGGGAATGGGTTTGGCTACACCTTC. The V gene is TRBV28, the J gene TRBJ1-2; D gene uncertain. Germline V gene lookup returns CDR1 MDHEN and CDR2 SYDVKM. The CDR3 sequence is 12 residues long. V lost 10 bases and J 7 bases, leaving 16 bases between the germline ends.

CDR3 DNA: TGTGCCAGCAGCGGGGCCCGGACAGGGGCCTACGAGCAGTACTTC. Translated: CASSGARTGAYEQYF. This chain uses TRBV5-4 with TRBJ2-7; 9 bases map to TRBD1. This CDR3 region has 15 residues. Germline V gives CDR1 SGHNT, CDR2 YYREEE (reference sequence). Trimming removed 4 bases from V and 2 bases from J; junction bases left unmatched: 7.

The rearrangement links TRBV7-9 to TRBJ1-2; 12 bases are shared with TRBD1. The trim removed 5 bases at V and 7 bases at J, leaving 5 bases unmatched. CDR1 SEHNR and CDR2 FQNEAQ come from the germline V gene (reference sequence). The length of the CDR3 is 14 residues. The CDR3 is CASSPGQGAGGYTF. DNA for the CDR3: TGTGCCAGCAGCCCGGGACAGGGGGCAGGTGGCTACACCTTC.